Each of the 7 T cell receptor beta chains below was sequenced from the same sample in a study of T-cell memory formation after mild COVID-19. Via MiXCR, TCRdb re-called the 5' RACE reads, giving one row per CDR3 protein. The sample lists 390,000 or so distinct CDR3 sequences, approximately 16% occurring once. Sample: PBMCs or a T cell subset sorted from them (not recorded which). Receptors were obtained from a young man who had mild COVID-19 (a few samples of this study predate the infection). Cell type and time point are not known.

The CDR3 sequence: CASSTGTSGPDTQYF. CDR3 coding DNA: TGCGCCAGCAGCACCGGGACTAGCGGCCCAGATACGCAGTATTTT. The chain uses TRBV5-1 and TRBJ2-3, with 11 nucleotides matching TRBD2. This CDR3 region has 15 residues. The J segment lost 4 bases and the V segment lost 4 bases, leaving 5 bases of the junction unmatched. Germline CDR1 SGHRS, CDR2 YFSETQ.

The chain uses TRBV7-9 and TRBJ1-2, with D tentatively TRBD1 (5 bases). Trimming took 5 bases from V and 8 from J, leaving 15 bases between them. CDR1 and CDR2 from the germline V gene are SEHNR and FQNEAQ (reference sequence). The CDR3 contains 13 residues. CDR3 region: CASSREGVDGYTF. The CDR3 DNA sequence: TGTGCCAGCAGCCGCGAAGGGGTGGACGGCTACACCTTC. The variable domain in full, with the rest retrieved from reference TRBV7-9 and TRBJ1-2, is DTGVSQNPRHKITKRGQNVTFRCDPISEHNRLYWYRQTLGQGPEFLTYFQNEAQLEKSRLLSDRFSAERPKGSFSTLEIQRTEQGDSAMYLCASSREGVDGYTFGSGTRLTVV.

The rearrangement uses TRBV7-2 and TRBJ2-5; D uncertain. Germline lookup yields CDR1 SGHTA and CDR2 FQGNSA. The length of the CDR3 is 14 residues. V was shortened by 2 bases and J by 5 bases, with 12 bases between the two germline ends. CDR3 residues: CASSLLGLRETQYF. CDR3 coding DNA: TGTGCCAGCAGCTTACTGGGGTTGAGGGAGACCCAGTACTTC.

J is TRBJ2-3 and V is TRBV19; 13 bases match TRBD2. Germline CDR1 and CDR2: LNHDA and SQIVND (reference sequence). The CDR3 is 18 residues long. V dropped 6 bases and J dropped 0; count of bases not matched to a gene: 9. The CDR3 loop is CASSPTGTSGASTDTQYF. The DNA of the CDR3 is TGTGCCAGTAGCCCCACCGGGACTAGCGGGGCTAGCACAGATACGCAGTATTTT.

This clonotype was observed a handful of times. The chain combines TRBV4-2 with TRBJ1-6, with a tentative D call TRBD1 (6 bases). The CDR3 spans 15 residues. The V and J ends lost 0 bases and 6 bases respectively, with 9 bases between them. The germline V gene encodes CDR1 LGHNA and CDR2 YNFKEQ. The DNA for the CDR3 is TGTGCCAGCAGCCAAGAGGCCAGGGGTAATTCACCCCTCCACTTT. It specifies CASSQEARGNSPLHF.

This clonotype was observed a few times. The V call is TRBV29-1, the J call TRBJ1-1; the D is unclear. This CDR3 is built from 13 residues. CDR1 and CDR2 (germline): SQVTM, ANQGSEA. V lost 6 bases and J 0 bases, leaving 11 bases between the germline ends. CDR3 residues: CSVSRRLNTEAFF. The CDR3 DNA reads TGCAGCGTCTCCAGGAGGCTGAACACTGAAGCTTTCTTT.

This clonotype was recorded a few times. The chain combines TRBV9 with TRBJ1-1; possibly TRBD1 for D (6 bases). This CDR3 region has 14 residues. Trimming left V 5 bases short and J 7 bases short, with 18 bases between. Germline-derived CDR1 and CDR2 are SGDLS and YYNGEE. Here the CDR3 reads CASRPTGMLGEAFF. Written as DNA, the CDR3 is TGTGCCAGCAGACCTACAGGGATGCTCGGTGAAGCTTTCTTT.